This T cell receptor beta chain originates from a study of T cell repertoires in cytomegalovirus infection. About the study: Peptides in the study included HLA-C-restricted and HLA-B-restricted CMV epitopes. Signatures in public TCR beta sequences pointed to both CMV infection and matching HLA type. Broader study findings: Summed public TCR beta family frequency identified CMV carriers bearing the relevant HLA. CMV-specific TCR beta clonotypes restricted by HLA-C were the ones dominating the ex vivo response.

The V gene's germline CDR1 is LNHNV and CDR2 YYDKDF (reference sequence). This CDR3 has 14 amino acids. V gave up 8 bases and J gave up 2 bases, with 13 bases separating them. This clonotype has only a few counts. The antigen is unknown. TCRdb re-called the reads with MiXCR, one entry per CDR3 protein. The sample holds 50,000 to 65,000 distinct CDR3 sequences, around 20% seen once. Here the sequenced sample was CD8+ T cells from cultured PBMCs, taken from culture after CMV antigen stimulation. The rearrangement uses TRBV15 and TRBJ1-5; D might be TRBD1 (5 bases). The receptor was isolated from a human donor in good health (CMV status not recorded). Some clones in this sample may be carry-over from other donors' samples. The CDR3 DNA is TGTGCCACCTCAGGTGGAGGGGGCAATCAGCCCCAGCATTTT. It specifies CATSGGGGNQPQHF.